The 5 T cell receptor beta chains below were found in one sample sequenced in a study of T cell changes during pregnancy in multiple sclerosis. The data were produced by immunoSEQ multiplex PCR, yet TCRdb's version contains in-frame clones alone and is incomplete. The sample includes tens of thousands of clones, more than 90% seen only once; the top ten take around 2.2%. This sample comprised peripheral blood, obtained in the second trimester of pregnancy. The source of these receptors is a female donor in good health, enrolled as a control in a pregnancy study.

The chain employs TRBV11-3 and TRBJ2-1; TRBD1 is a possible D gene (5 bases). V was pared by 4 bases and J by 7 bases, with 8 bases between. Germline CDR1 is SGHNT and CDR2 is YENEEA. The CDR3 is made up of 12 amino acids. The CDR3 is CASSSRDNEQFF. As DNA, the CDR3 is TGTGCCAGCAGCTCCAGGGATAATGAGCAGTTCTTC.

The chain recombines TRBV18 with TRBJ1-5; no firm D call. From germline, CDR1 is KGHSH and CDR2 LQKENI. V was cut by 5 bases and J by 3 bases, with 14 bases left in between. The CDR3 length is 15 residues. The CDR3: CASSSSADLNQPQHF. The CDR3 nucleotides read TGTGCCAGCTCATCATCAGCGGACCTCAATCAGCCCCAGCATTTT.

For the CDR3, the DNA is TGTGCCAGCAGCTTATCCCAGGGGACTAACTATGGCTACACCTTC. This translates into CASSLSQGTNYGYTF. The chain has TRBV7-9 and TRBJ1-2; TRBD1 might be the D (6 bases). Germline CDR1 is SEHNR and CDR2 is FQNEAQ (reference sequence). The CDR3 has 15 residues. The V gene lost 2 bases and the J gene lost 0 bases, with 10 bases spanning the gap.

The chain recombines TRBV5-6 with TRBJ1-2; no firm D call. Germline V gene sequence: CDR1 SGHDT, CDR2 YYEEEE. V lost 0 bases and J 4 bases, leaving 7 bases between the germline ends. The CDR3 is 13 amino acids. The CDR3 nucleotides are TGTGCCAGCAGCTTGGAACAGAGCTATGGCTACACCTTC. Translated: CASSLEQSYGYTF.

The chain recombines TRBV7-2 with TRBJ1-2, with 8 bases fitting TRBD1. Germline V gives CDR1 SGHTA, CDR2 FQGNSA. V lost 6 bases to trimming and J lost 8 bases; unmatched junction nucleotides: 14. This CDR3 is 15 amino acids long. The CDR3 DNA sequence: TGTGCCAGCAGTACCTATCCGGGACAGGAGCGCGGCTACACCTTC. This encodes CASSTYPGQERGYTF.